This T cell receptor beta chain was sequenced during a study of beta chain features in type 1 diabetes. Study-wide points: It was among patients, rather than healthy donors, that naive, central memory and Treg TCRB repertoires appeared more similar. In every one of the four CD4+ subsets, TCRB CDR3s were moderately but significantly shorter in Type 1 diabetes patients.

This clone was counted a few times. Its antigen is undetermined. As every portion of the isolated RNA was reverse transcribed, the sequencing read expressed TCRB transcripts. Method: immunoSEQ multiplex PCR; TCRdb's copy keeps in-frame clones and lacks some. The data hold roughly 53,000 clones, with about 40% observed a single time. Central memory, naive, regulatory and stem cell-like memory CD4+ cells were sorted by CD45RO/CCR7/CD25/CD127/CD95/CD27. Germline CDR1 is LGHNA and CDR2 is YSLEER. V lost 3 bases to trimming and J lost 5 bases; unmatched junction nucleotides: 6. This CDR3 region has 16 residues.

This chain joins TRBV4-3 and TRBJ2-2; 10 bases agree with TRBD2. The source material was Tregs from blood. The receptor comes from a man aged 30 to 45 with type 1 diabetes. CDR3 nucleotide sequence: TGCGCCAGCAGCCAGCCGACTAGCGGGTCTACCGGGGAGCTGTTTTTT. Protein sequence: CASSQPTSGSTGELFF.